One and the same sample provided the 23 T cell receptor beta chains below, sequenced in a study of CD8 T cells in Susac syndrome. An amount of RNA that ranged from roughly 0.5 to 1 ug was reverse transcribed with random hexamers. TCRdb re-called the immunoSEQ multiplex PCR reads with MiXCR, one entry per CDR3 protein. The data show under 200,000 distinct CDR3 sequences, just under 95% seen once. The sample consisted of CD8+ T cells from PBMCs. Receptors were obtained from a human donor with Susac syndrome.

The rearrangement uses TRBV30 and TRBJ1-1, with TRBD1 as a possible D gene (6 bases). Germline CDR1 is GTSNPN and CDR2 is SVGIG (reference sequence). Trimming stripped 2 bases from V and 5 bases from J, with 12 bases between. CDR3 length: 13 residues. DNA for the CDR3: TGTGCCTGGAGTAACAGGGTGGAAACTGAAGCTTTCTTT. It yields the protein CAWSNRVETEAFF.

The rearrangement links TRBV7-6 to TRBJ2-7; TRBD2 matches at 12 bases. Germline lookup yields CDR1 SGHVS and CDR2 FNYEAQ. V lost 5 bases to trimming and J lost 1 base; unmatched junction nucleotides: 3. The CDR3 length is 15 residues. The CDR3 loop reads CASSPSGRESYEQYF. Here the CDR3 DNA reads TGTGCCAGCAGCCCTAGCGGGAGGGAATCCTACGAGCAGTACTTC.

The chain recombines TRBV15 with TRBJ1-5, with no clear D. Per germline, CDR1 LNHNV and CDR2 YYDKDF (reference sequence). V was pared by 0 bases and J by 6 bases, with 12 bases between. This CDR3 is 15 amino acids long. CDR3: CATSRDRSPSQPQHF. DNA for the CDR3: TGTGCCACCAGCAGAGATCGGTCCCCCAGTCAGCCCCAGCATTTT.

This sequence joins TRBV27 and TRBJ2-1, with a weak D call TRBD2 (7 bases). Per the germline V gene, CDR1 is MNHEY and CDR2 is SMNVEV (reference sequence). The CDR3 covers 15 residues. Trimming removed 2 bases from V and 2 bases from J, with 10 bases in between. The CDR3 DNA reads as TGTGCCAGCAGTTTAACGGGGGGCGCCTACAATGAGCAGTTCTTC. This gives the protein CASSLTGGAYNEQFF.

The chain carries TRBV6-5 and TRBJ1-2; D is undetermined. Trimming took 0 bases from V and 2 from J, leaving 4 bases between them. The length of the CDR3 is 13 residues. CDR1 MNHEY and CDR2 SVGAGI come from the germline V gene. DNA of the CDR3: TGTGCCAGCAGTTACTCGGGGAACTATGGCTACACCTTC. Its protein product is CASSYSGNYGYTF.

The chain employs TRBV11-2 and TRBJ1-6; no definite D call. The CDR3 loop spans 17 amino acids. Trimming took off 4 bases at V and 7 bases at J, with 20 bases between the two ends. The germline CDR1 and CDR2 sequences are SGHAT and FQNNGV. The DNA for the CDR3 is TGTGCCAGCAGCTCTTGGGCAGGTGCGGAGACAAATTCACCCCTCCACTTT. Translating it yields CASSSWAGAETNSPLHF.

V and J are TRBV7-9 and TRBJ1-2; a possible D gene is TRBD1 (6 bases). Per the germline V gene, CDR1 is SEHNR and CDR2 is FQNEAQ (reference sequence). The V end was cut by 0 bases, the J end by 1 base, with 12 bases between. The CDR3 is 16 amino acids. This CDR3 is CASSLALDSVNYGYTF. In nucleotides, the CDR3 is TGTGCCAGCAGCTTAGCGCTGGACAGCGTTAACTATGGCTACACCTTC.

The J gene is TRBJ1-1, the V gene TRBV30; possibly TRBD1 for D (5 bases). Trimming cost V 2 bases and J 11 bases, with 15 bases left between them. The CDR3 contains 12 residues. Germline loops: CDR1 GTSNPN, CDR2 SVGIG (reference sequence). For the CDR3, the DNA is TGTGCCTGGAGTACCCCAACCAGGGAGGCTTTCTTT. Its translation is CAWSTPTREAFF.

The chain couples TRBV30 to TRBJ2-5; D is possibly TRBD2 (5 bases). In germline, CDR1 is GTSNPN, CDR2 SVGIG (reference sequence). V was pared by 1 base and J by 4 bases, with 10 bases between. The CDR3 is 13 residues long. Here the CDR3 reads CAWSALAGETQYF. For the CDR3, the DNA is TGTGCCTGGAGTGCTCTAGCCGGAGAGACCCAGTACTTC. The whole variable domain, filled in from reference TRBV30 and TRBJ2-5, reads SQTIHQWPATLVQPVGSPLSLECTVEGTSNPNLYWYRQAAGRGLQLLFYSVGIGQISSEVPQNLSASRPQDRQFILSSKKLLLSDSGFYLCAWSALAGETQYFGPGTRLLVL.

This chain links TRBV12-3 or TRBV12-4 with TRBJ1-2; D not resolved. The CDR3 covers 13 residues. Trimming took off 5 bases at V and 4 bases at J, with 11 bases between the two ends. DNA of the CDR3: TGTGCCAGCAGTCCCTCACTCGCCTATGGCTACACCTTC. It codes for CASSPSLAYGYTF.

The chain combines TRBV18 with TRBJ1-5; TRBD1 matches at 7 bases. Germline lookup yields CDR1 KGHSH and CDR2 LQKENI. V shed 2 bases and J 0 bases; nucleotides not matched to a gene: 7. The CDR3 runs to 17 residues. The DNA for the CDR3 is TGTGCCAGCTCACCAGCAGGGGGTACAGATAGCAATCAGCCCCAGCATTTT. Its protein is CASSPAGGTDSNQPQHF.

Only a few counts were recorded for this clonotype. The chain couples TRBV2 to TRBJ2-5, with 12 bases identical to TRBD1. Germline V lookup: CDR1 SNHLY, CDR2 FYNNEI. V lost 2 bases and J lost 13; bases outside the gene matches: 5. There are 13 residues in the CDR3. DNA of the CDR3: TGTGCCAGCAGTGAATGGGACAGGGGGCTCGTGTACTTC. It yields the protein CASSEWDRGLVYF.

This chain links TRBV7-9 with TRBJ2-1, with D maybe TRBD1 (5 bases). CDR1 and CDR2 from the germline V gene are SEHNR and FQNEAQ (reference sequence). The V gene lost 5 bases and the J gene lost 1 base, with 12 bases spanning the gap. The CDR3 has 15 residues. Here the CDR3 reads CASSQSTGSYNEQFF. Here the CDR3 DNA reads TGTGCCAGCAGCCAAAGTACAGGATCCTACAATGAGCAGTTCTTC.

The chain employs TRBV11-2 and TRBJ1-5, with D unclear. V was shortened by 0 bases and J by 2 bases, with 5 bases between the two germline ends. Germline CDR1 and CDR2: SGHAT and FQNNGV. The CDR3 is 14 amino acids. CDR3 protein: CASSLENGNQPQHF. The CDR3 DNA reads TGTGCCAGCAGCTTAGAAAACGGCAATCAGCCCCAGCATTTT.

This clonotype was counted between two and nine times. The chain recombines TRBV13 with TRBJ2-5; the D gene is possibly TRBD2 (5 bases). V dropped 1 base and J dropped 4 bases, with 10 bases sitting between them. CDR3 size: 14 residues. The germline CDR1 and CDR2 sequences are PRHDT and FYEKMQ (reference sequence). The DNA for the CDR3 is TGTGCCAGCAGCTTAGTGGGAGAGCGAGAGACCCAGTACTTC. Protein: CASSLVGERETQYF. Full variable domain (missing parts from reference TRBV13 and TRBJ2-5): AAGVIQSPRHLIKEKRETATLKCYPIPRHDTVYWYQQGPGQDPQFLISFYEKMQSDKGSIPDRFSAQQFSDYHSELNMSSLELGDSALYFCASSLVGERETQYFGPGTRLLVL.

V is TRBV9 and J is TRBJ2-7; 7 nucleotides line up with TRBD1. The length of the CDR3 is 14 residues. The germline V gene encodes CDR1 SGDLS and CDR2 YYNGEE. The V gene end was trimmed by 3 bases and the J gene end by 0 bases; junction bases not matched to a gene: 3. CDR3 bases: TGTGCCAGCAGCGAGGGGGACAGCTCCTACGAGCAGTACTTC. Encoded protein: CASSEGDSSYEQYF.

Only one count was recorded for this clonotype. V gene TRBV30 combines with J gene TRBJ2-2, with 11 bases fitting TRBD2. CDR1 is GTSNPN, CDR2 SVGIG, per germline (reference sequence). The CDR3 length is 15 residues. V shed 3 bases and J 5 bases; nucleotides not matched to a gene: 5. For the CDR3, the DNA is TGTGCCTGGAGACTTCTAGCGGGGGGAACCGGGGAGCTGTTTTTT. As protein: CAWRLLAGGTGELFF.

The chain links TRBV29-1 to TRBJ1-2; no definite D call. V was trimmed by 3 bases and J by 6 bases, leaving 8 bases between them. From germline, CDR1 is SQVTM and CDR2 ANQGSEA. The CDR3 totals 11 residues. DNA for the CDR3: TGCAGCGTTGAGGGAATTAATGGCTACACCTTC. Amino acids: CSVEGINGYTF.

This chain links TRBV19 with TRBJ2-7; a weak D match, TRBD2 (6 bases). Germline-derived CDR1 and CDR2 are LNHDA and SQIVND (reference sequence). This CDR3 spans 13 amino acids. V lost 5 bases, J lost 3 bases, and 11 bases lay in between. The CDR3 region has the DNA TGTGCCAGTAGTGCGGGACGGTTCTACGAGCAGTACTTC. Amino acid sequence: CASSAGRFYEQYF.

The chain joins TRBV6-5 to TRBJ2-1; 11 positions agree with TRBD2. Trimming at V came to 5 bases and at J to 4 bases, leaving 4 bases not matched to a gene. This CDR3 is 15 amino acids long. Germline V CDR1 and CDR2: MNHEY, SVGAGI. The chain's CDR3 is CASSLSGGGYNEQFF. CDR3 bases: TGTGCCAGCAGTCTTAGCGGGGGGGGGTACAATGAGCAGTTCTTC.

The rearrangement joins TRBV20-1 to TRBJ1-1, with TRBD1 as a possible D gene (5 bases). The CDR3 length is 11 residues. With 4 bases removed from V and 5 bases from J, the gap between germline ends came to 8 bases. The germline V gene has CDR1 DFQATT and CDR2 SNEGSKA (reference sequence). CDR3: CSAKRGTEAFF. CDR3 coding DNA: TGCAGTGCTAAAAGGGGTACTGAAGCTTTCTTT.

V usage is TRBV12-3 or TRBV12-4 and J usage is TRBJ1-5; TRBD1 matches at 10 bases. CDR3 size: 16 residues. V dropped 3 bases and J dropped 6; count of bases not matched to a gene: 8. DNA of the CDR3: TGTGCCAGCAGTTTCGGGACAGGGGAGGGTGGTCAGCCCCAGCATTTT. This encodes CASSFGTGEGGQPQHF.

V is TRBV20-1 and J is TRBJ1-2; D possibly corresponds to TRBD1 (5 bases). This CDR3 comprises 12 residues. V lost 0 bases, J lost 8 bases, and 10 bases lay in between. Germline lookup yields CDR1 DFQATT and CDR2 SNEGSKA (reference sequence). The CDR3 DNA sequence: TGCAGTGCTAGAGAAGCAGGGTCCGGCTACACCTTC. This sequence encodes CSAREAGSGYTF.